Each of the 19 T cell receptor beta chains below was sequenced from the same sample in a study of human T cells and chemical hapten exposure. Time point defined: pre-sensitization, week 0. Treatment indicated: therapeutic diphenylcyclopropenone sensitization with weekly scalp DPC. TCRdb re-analysed the RACE reads in MiXCR, keeping a single row per CDR3 protein. The sample consists of around 250,000 distinct CDR3 sequences, approximately 8.4% of them appearing once. This material consisted of whole blood, taken in connection with sensitization to the hapten diphenylcyclopropenone (DPC). The receptors shown here come from a woman aged 40-49 years with alopecia areata. Some clones in this sample may be carry-over from other donors' samples.

This clonotype was seen at least ten times. V and J are TRBV11-3 and TRBJ1-1; D uncertain. The CDR3 contains 13 residues. The germline V gene has CDR1 SGHNT and CDR2 YENEEA. V lost 2 bases, J lost 0 bases, and 4 bases lay in between. This CDR3 is CASSLSMNTEAFF. Here the CDR3 DNA reads TGTGCCAGCAGCTTAAGCATGAACACTGAAGCTTTCTTT.

This clonotype has more than one count but fewer than ten. This chain connects TRBV12-3 or TRBV12-4 to TRBJ2-3; possibly TRBD2 for D (6 bases). Trimming left V 6 bases short and J 1 base short, with 11 bases between. This CDR3 contains 14 residues. The CDR3, as DNA: TGTGCCAGCAGCCCACCTAGCGGCACAGATACGCAGTATTTT. This translates into CASSPPSGTDTQYF.

A few counts support this clonotype. This chain links TRBV6-4 with TRBJ2-2, with 7 positions matching TRBD1. CDR1 is MRHNA, CDR2 SNTAGT, per germline. V lost 1 base, J lost 1 base, and 3 bases stayed unmatched. This CDR3 contains 16 residues. In DNA, the CDR3 is TGTGCCAGCAGTGACTTTTACAGGGGGAACACCGGGGAGCTGTTTTTT. Its protein is CASSDFYRGNTGELFF.

This clonotype was observed many times. V gene TRBV7-9 combines with J gene TRBJ2-1, with 7 bases that match TRBD1. The germline V gene has CDR1 SEHNR and CDR2 FQNEAQ (reference sequence). The CDR3 covers 14 residues. Trimming removed 5 bases from V and 8 bases from J; junction bases left unmatched: 9. CDR3 amino acids: CASSPKGAGHEQFF. CDR3 nucleotide sequence: TGTGCCAGCAGCCCCAAGGGGGCAGGGCATGAGCAGTTCTTC. Supplemented by reference TRBV7-9 and TRBJ2-1, the full variable domain reads DTGVSQNPRHKITKRGQNVTFRCDPISEHNRLYWYRQTLGQGPEFLTYFQNEAQLEKSRLLSDRFSAERPKGSFSTLEIQRTEQGDSAMYLCASSPKGAGHEQFFGPGTRLTVL.

This clonotype was detected a few times. The chain links TRBV12-3 or TRBV12-4 to TRBJ2-1; no reliable D call. The CDR3 is made up of 13 amino acids. Trimming removed 3 bases from V and 5 bases from J, with 8 bases in between. The CDR3 sequence: CASSLTTNNEQFF. As DNA, the CDR3 is TGTGCCAGCAGTTTGACCACCAACAATGAGCAGTTCTTC.

V usage is TRBV9 and J usage is TRBJ2-3; D gene unclear. The V end lost 0 bases, the J end lost 0 bases, and 11 bases lay between the germline ends. The CDR3 loop spans 16 amino acids. Germline loops: CDR1 SGDLS, CDR2 YYNGEE. The DNA of the CDR3 is TGTGCCAGCAGCGTAGTTGGCAGTGCTAGCACAGATACGCAGTATTTT. It specifies CASSVVGSASTDTQYF.

The chain is built from TRBV7-3 and TRBJ1-1; perhaps TRBD1 as D (5 bases). This CDR3 is built from 13 residues. The germline CDR1 and CDR2 sequences are SGHTA and FQGTGA. Trimming removed 3 bases at V and 4 bases at J, with 9 bases between. CDR3: CASSLAGTTEAFF. The CDR3 nucleotides read TGTGCCAGCAGCTTGGCAGGGACCACTGAAGCTTTCTTT. Full variable domain (remainder filled in from reference TRBV7-3 and TRBJ1-1): GAGVSQTPSNKVTEKGKYVELRCDPISGHTALYWYRQSLGQGPEFLIYFQGTGAADDSGLPNDRFFAVRPEGSVSTLKIQRTERGDSAVYLCASSLAGTTEAFFGQGTRLTVV.

This clonotype was counted many times. This rearrangement joins TRBV27 to TRBJ2-5, with 11 bases that match TRBD2. Germline assignment: CDR1 MNHEY and CDR2 SMNVEV (reference sequence). The V gene end was trimmed by 6 bases and the J gene end by 4 bases; junction bases not matched to a gene: 13. This CDR3 region has 17 residues. The CDR3 bases are TGTGCCAGCAGCCCAAGAATCGCTAGCGGGGGGAGAGAGACCCAGTACTTC. It specifies CASSPRIASGGRETQYF.

The chain employs TRBV20-1 and TRBJ2-1, with TRBD1 as a possible D gene (5 bases). CDR1 and CDR2 (germline): DFQATT, SNEGSKA (reference sequence). V shed 1 base and J shed 1 base, with 8 bases lying between them. The CDR3 runs to 14 residues. This chain's CDR3 is CSARGGGSYNEQFF. The CDR3 nucleotides are TGCAGTGCTAGAGGGGGCGGTTCCTACAATGAGCAGTTCTTC.

The J gene is TRBJ1-3, the V gene TRBV28; D is possibly TRBD1 (5 bases). The CDR3 contains 13 residues. V dropped 6 bases and J dropped 4 bases, with 10 bases sitting between them. Looked up from germline, CDR1 is MDHEN and CDR2 is SYDVKM. CDR3 residues: CASRRDRGNTIYF. CDR3 DNA sequence: TGTGCCAGCAGAAGAGACAGAGGAAACACCATATATTTT.

The rearrangement joins TRBV24-1 to TRBJ1-1; D may be TRBD1 (6 bases). Deletions cut 12 bases from V and 3 bases from J, with 19 bases between. The CDR3 consists of 14 residues. CDR1 and CDR2 (germline): KGHDR, SFDVKD. CDR3 DNA sequence: TGTGCCGCTCAGTCACAGGGTGTCGACACTGAAGCTTTCTTT. Translation: CAAQSQGVDTEAFF.

The chain recombines TRBV18 with TRBJ2-1; TRBD2 agrees at 7 bases. This CDR3 has 16 amino acids. Germline CDR1 KGHSH, CDR2 LQKENI. V was clipped by 5 bases and J by 5 bases; unmatched bases: 12. The CDR3 spells CASSFIGLADNNEQFF. The CDR3 DNA is TGTGCCAGCTCATTCATCGGGCTAGCGGATAACAATGAGCAGTTCTTC.

The chain joins TRBV28 to TRBJ2-7; D could derive from TRBD1 or TRBD2 (6 bases each). Trimming stripped 6 bases from V and 0 bases from J, with 18 bases between. The CDR3 is 16 amino acids. Per the germline V gene, CDR1 is MDHEN and CDR2 is SYDVKM. CDR3: CASSQPLGGGSYEQYF. CDR3 bases: TGTGCCAGCAGCCAACCTCTCGGGGGCGGCTCCTACGAGCAGTACTTC. Variable domain in full (rest from reference TRBV28 and TRBJ2-7): DVKVTQSSRYLVKRTGEKVFLECVQDMDHENMFWYRQDPGLGLRLIYFSYDVKMKEKGDIPEGYSVSREKKERFSLILESASTNQTSMYLCASSQPLGGGSYEQYFGPGTRLTVT.

This clonotype was seen a handful of times. The chain recombines TRBV7-2 with TRBJ2-1, with D possibly TRBD2 on 6 matching bases. The CDR3 spans 14 residues. The ends were cut back, 3 bases at V and 8 bases at J, with 14 bases in the middle. Germline-derived CDR1 and CDR2 are SGHTA and FQGNSA. CDR3 sequence: CASSFSSGYDEQFF. The CDR3 DNA follows: TGTGCCAGCAGCTTTTCGAGCGGGTACGATGAGCAGTTCTTC.

This clonotype was counted only a few times. The V gene is TRBV6-5, the J gene TRBJ1-1; the D gene is possibly TRBD1 (5 bases). The CDR3 totals 14 residues. Germline CDR1 MNHEY, CDR2 SVGAGI. The germline V and J ends were trimmed by 2 bases and 3 bases, with 10 bases remaining between them. The DNA for the CDR3 is TGTGCCAGCAGTTACACCGGGGGGTACACTGAAGCTTTCTTT. Amino acids: CASSYTGGYTEAFF.

This clonotype was counted many times. The CDR3 DNA is TGCGCCAGCAGCCAAGTGTGGACTAGCGGGTACCCCTCCCCATACAATGAGCAGTTCTTC. Translated: CASSQVWTSGYPSPYNEQFF. This chain connects TRBV4-3 to TRBJ2-1; 11 bases fit TRBD2. CDR1 and CDR2 (germline): LGHNA, YSLEER. The CDR3 sequence is 20 residues long. V trimming: 1 base; J trimming: 4 bases; junction bases outside the gene matches: 15.

The V call is TRBV3-1, the J call TRBJ2-5, with a tentative D call TRBD1 (5 bases). The CDR3 covers 13 residues. Trimming removed 2 bases at V and 4 bases at J, with 8 bases between. Looked up from germline, CDR1 is LGHDT and CDR2 is YNNKEL (reference sequence). CDR3 sequence (DNA): TGTGCCAGCAGCCAAAGGGGCGGAGAGACCCAGTACTTC. Its protein product is CASSQRGGETQYF.

In this sample, this clonotype turned up a few times. This sequence joins TRBV4-3 and TRBJ2-2; tentative D call: TRBD2 (5 bases). Germline V lookup: CDR1 LGHNA, CDR2 YSLEER. Trimming shortened V by 0 bases and J by 8 bases, and 16 bases separated the two germline ends. This CDR3 comprises 16 residues. The CDR3 DNA is TGCGCCAGCAGCCAAGAACGGACTCGTGTTGGGGGGGAGCTGTTTTTT. Residues: CASSQERTRVGGELFF.

The sample holds a few counts of this clonotype. The CDR3 loop reads CASSQEPTGQIGELFF. The CDR3 nucleotides are TGCGCCAGCAGCCAAGAGCCGACAGGGCAGATCGGGGAGCTGTTTTTT. This rearrangement joins TRBV4-3 to TRBJ2-2; 7 nucleotides agree with TRBD1. This CDR3 has 16 amino acids. The germline V gene has CDR1 LGHNA and CDR2 YSLEER. V gave up 0 bases and J gave up 7 bases; unmatched junction bases: 8.